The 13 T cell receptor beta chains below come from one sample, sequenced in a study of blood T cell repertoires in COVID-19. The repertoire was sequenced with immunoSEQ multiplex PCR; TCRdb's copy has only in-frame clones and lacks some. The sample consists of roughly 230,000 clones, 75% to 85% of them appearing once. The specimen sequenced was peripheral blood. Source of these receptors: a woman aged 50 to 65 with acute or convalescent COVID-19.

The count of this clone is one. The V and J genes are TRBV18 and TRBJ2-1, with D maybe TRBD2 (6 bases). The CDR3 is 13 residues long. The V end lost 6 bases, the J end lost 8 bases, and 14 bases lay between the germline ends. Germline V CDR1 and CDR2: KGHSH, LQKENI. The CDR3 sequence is CASSTRTSDEQFF. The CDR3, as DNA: TGTGCCAGCTCGACTAGGACTTCGGATGAGCAGTTCTTC.

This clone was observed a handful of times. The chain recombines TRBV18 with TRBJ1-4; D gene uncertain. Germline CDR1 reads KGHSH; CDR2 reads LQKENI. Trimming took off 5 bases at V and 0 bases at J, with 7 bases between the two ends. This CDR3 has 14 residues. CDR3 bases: TGTGCCAGCTCAATGGGAGCAACTAATGAAAAACTGTTTTTT. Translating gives CASSMGATNEKLFF. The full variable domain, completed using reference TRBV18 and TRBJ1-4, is NAGVMQNPRHLVRRRGQEARLRCSPMKGHSHVYWYRQLPEEGLKFMVYLQKENIIDESGMPKERFSAEFPKEGPSILRIQQVVRGDSAAYFCASSMGATNEKLFFGSGTQLSVL.

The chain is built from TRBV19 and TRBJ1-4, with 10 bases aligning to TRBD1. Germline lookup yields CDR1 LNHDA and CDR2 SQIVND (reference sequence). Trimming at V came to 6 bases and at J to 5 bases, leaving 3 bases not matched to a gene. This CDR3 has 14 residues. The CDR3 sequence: CASRGTGVNEKLFF. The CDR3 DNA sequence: TGTGCCAGTAGGGGGACAGGGGTAAATGAAAAACTGTTTTTT.

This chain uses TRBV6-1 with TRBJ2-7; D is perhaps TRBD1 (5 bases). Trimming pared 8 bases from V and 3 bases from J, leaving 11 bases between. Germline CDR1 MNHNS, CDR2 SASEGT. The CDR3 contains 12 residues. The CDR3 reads CASSGRVYEQYF. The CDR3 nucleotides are TGTGCCAGCTCTGGCAGGGTCTACGAGCAGTACTTC.

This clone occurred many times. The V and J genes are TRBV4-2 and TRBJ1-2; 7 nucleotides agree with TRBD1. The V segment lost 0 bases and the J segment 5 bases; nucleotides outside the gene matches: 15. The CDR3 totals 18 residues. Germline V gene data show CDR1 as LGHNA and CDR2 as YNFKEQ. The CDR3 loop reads CASSQETPSGYRGYGYTF. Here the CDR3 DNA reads TGTGCCAGCAGCCAAGAAACTCCGAGCGGGTACAGGGGTTATGGCTACACCTTC.

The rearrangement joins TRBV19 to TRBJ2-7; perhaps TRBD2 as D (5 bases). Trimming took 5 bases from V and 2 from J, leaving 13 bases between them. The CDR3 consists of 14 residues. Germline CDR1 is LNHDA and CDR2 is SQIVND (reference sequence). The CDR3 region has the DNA TGTGCCAGTAGTGACGCCGGGGTTCCCTACGAGCAGTACTTC. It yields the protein CASSDAGVPYEQYF.

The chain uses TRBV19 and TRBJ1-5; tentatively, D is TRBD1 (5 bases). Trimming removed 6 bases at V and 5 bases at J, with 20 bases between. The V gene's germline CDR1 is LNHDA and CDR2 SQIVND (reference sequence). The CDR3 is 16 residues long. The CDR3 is CASSSFPRVSDQPQHF. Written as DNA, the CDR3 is TGTGCCAGTAGCAGTTTCCCCAGGGTATCGGATCAGCCCCAGCATTTT.

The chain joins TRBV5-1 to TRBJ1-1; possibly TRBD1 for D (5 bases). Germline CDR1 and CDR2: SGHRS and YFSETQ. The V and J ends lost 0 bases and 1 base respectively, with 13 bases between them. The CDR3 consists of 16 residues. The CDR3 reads CASSLGSTDSNTEAFF. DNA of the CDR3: TGCGCCAGCAGCTTGGGATCGACAGACTCGAACACTGAAGCTTTCTTT.

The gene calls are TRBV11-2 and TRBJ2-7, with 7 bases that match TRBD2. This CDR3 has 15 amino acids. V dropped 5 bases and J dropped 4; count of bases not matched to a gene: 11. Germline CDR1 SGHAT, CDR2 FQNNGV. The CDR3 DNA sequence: TGTGCCAGCAGCCCCCCCGGCGGGAGTCAGTACGAGCAGTACTTC. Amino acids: CASSPPGGSQYEQYF.

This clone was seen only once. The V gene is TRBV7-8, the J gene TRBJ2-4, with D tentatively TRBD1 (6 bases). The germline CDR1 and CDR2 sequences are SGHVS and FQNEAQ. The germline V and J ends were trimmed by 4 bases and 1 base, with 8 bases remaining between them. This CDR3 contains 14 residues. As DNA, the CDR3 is TGTGCCAGCAGCTCTACAGGGGCCAAAAACATTCAGTACTTC. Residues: CASSSTGAKNIQYF.

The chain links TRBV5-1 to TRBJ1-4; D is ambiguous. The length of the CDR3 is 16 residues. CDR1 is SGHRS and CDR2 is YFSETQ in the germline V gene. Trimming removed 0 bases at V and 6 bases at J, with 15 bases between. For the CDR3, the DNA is TGCGCCAGCAGCTTGGGATTGGGAGGACTCTATGAAAAACTGTTTTTT. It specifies CASSLGLGGLYEKLFF.

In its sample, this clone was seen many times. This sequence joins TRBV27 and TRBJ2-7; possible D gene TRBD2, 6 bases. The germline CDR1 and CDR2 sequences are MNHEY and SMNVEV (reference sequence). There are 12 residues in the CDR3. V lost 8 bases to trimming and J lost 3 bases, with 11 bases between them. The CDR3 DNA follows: TGTGCCAGCGGGTGGGACTTCTACGAGCAGTACTTC. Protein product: CASGWDFYEQYF.

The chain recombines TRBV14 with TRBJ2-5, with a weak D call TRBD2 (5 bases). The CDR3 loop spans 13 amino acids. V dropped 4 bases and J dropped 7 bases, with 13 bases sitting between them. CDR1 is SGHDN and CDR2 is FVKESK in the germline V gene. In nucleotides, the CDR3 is TGTGCCAGCAGCCGGCACGGGGATGGGACCCAGTACTTC. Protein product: CASSRHGDGTQYF.